The entry that follows covers one TCR beta chain sequence. Original data processing: Nucleated cell number was recorded as an estimate derived from reference gene primer amplification. Libraries were prepared by immunoSEQ multiplex PCR; TCRdb keeps only in-frame clonotypes and omits some of them. For V, J and clone size, that table is used; D and trimming come from the DNA. The sample carries some 150,000 clones, around nine tenths recorded once. This entry is derived from a study of blood T cell repertoires in COVID-19. Participants came from about 24 US areas, aged roughly 18 to 100 years. Researchers sorted participants into cohorts using their self-reported clinical history. This CDR3 contains 12 residues. The ends were cut back, 5 bases at V and 4 bases at J, with 8 bases in the middle. Germline values: CDR1 LNHDA, CDR2 SQIVND (reference sequence).

Material: PBMCs or T cells enriched from blood (not recorded which). This TCR derives from a woman between 25 and 40 years old with acute COVID-19. The rearrangement links TRBV19 to TRBJ1-1; D is uncertain. CDR3 in amino acids: CASSPPFTEAFF. Written as DNA, the CDR3 is TGTGCCAGTAGTCCCCCATTCACTGAAGCTTTCTTT.